These 2 T cell receptor beta chains were sequenced from one sample in a study of CD8+ T cells in alopecia areata. RNA was extracted and reverse transcribed into cDNA as the sequencing template. Assay used: immunoSEQ multiplex PCR; TCRdb lists only in-frame clones, some missing. Among some 31,000 clones listed, 70% to 80% were seen once. The sequencing input was NKG2D-low CD8+ T cells sorted from blood. These receptors originate from a human donor with alopecia areata.

The rearrangement uses TRBV7-3 and TRBJ2-3; possible D gene TRBD1, 5 bases. Germline loops: CDR1 SGHTA, CDR2 FQGTGA. The length of the CDR3 is 16 residues. V was shortened by 5 bases and J by 3 bases, with 18 bases between the two germline ends. The CDR3 region is CASSHGTGRRTDTQYF. The CDR3 DNA reads TGTGCCAGCAGCCACGGTACAGGCAGGCGTACAGATACGCAGTATTTT.

The V gene is TRBV2, the J gene TRBJ2-1; unclear D gene. Germline V lookup: CDR1 SNHLY, CDR2 FYNNEI. V lost 6 bases and J lost 8, with 20 bases in between. The CDR3 consists of 15 residues. The CDR3 nucleotides are TGTGCCAGCAGGGAACCAGGTGTGGGGTGGGATGAGCAGTTCTTC. Amino acid sequence: CASREPGVGWDEQFF. Full variable domain (missing parts from reference TRBV2 and TRBJ2-1): EPEVTQTPSHQVTQMGQEVILRCVPISNHLYFYWYRQILGQKVEFLVSFYNNEISEKSEIFDDQFSVERPDGSNFTLKIRSTKLEDSAMYFCASREPGVGWDEQFFGPGTRLTVL.